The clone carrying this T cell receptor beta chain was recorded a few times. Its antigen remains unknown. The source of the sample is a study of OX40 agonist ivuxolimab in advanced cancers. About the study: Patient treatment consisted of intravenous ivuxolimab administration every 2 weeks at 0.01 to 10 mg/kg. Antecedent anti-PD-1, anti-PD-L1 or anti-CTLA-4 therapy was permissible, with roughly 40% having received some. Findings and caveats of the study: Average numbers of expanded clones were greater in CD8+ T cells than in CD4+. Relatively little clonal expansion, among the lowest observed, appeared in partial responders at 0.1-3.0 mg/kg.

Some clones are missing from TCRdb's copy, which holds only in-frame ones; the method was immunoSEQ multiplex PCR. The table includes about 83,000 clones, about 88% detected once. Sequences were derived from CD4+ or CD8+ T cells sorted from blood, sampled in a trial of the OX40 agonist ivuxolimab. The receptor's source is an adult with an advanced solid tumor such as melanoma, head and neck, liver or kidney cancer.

The CDR3 loop is CASSVVQRPNSPLHF. The DNA for the CDR3 is TGTGCCAGCAGTGTAGTACAGAGGCCTAATTCACCCCTCCACTTT. V is TRBV6-5 and J is TRBJ1-6; unclear D gene. CDR3 size: 15 residues. The V and J ends lost 5 bases and 6 bases respectively, with 14 bases between them. The germline gives CDR1 MNHEY, CDR2 SVGAGI.